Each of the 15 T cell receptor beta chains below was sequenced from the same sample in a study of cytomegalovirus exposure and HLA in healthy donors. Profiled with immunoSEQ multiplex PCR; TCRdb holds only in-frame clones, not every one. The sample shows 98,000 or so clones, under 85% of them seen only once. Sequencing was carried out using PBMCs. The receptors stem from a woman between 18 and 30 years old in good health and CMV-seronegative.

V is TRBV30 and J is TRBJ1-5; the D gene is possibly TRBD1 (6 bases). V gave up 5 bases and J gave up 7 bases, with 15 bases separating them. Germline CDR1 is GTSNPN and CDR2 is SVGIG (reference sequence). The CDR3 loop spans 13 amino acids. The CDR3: CAWEGGANQPQHF. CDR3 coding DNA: TGTGCCTGGGAGGGGGGGGCGAACCAGCCCCAGCATTTT.

For the CDR3, the DNA is TGTGCCAGCAGCCCAGTCCGAGGTGCCGAGCAGTACTTC. This translates into CASSPVRGAEQYF. The V and J genes are TRBV25-1 and TRBJ2-7; D call uncertain. The germline V gene encodes CDR1 MGHDK and CDR2 SYGVNS. The length of the CDR3 is 13 residues. Trimming stripped 6 bases from V and 6 bases from J, with 15 bases between.

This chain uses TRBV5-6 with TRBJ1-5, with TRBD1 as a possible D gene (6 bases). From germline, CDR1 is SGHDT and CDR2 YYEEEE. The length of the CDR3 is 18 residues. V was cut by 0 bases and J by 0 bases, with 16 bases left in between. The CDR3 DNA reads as TGTGCCAGCAGCTTGGGGATGACAGGTCAATATAGCAATCAGCCCCAGCATTTT. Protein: CASSLGMTGQYSNQPQHF.

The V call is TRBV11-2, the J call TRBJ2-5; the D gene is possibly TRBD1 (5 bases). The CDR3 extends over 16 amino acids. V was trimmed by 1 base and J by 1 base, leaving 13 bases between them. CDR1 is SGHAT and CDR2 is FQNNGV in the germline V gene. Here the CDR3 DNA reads TGTGCCAGCAGCTTAGTAGGGGAATGGGGCCAAGAGACCCAGTACTTC. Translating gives CASSLVGEWGQETQYF. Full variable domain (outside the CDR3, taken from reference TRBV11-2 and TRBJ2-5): EAGVAQSPRYKIIEKRQSVAFWCNPISGHATLYWYQQILGQGPKLLIQFQNNGVVDDSQLPKDRFSAERLKGVDSTLKIQPAKLEDSAVYLCASSLVGEWGQETQYFGPGTRLLVL.

For the CDR3, the DNA is TGTGCCAGCAGCTTGACCGGACAGGGCGATTCACCCCTCCACTTT. This gives the protein CASSLTGQGDSPLHF. The chain joins TRBV11-3 to TRBJ1-6; 8 bases are shared with TRBD1. Germline V gene sequence: CDR1 SGHNT, CDR2 YENEEA. V dropped 3 bases and J dropped 8; count of bases not matched to a gene: 6. The CDR3 runs 15 residues.

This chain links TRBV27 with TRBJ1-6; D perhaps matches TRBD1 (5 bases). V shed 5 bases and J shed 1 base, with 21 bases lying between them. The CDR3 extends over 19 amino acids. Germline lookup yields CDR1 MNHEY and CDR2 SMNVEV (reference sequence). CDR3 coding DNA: TGTGCCAGCAGTCCCCTATTGGTGAGGGGAGGATCCTATAATTCACCCCTCCACTTT. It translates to CASSPLLVRGGSYNSPLHF.

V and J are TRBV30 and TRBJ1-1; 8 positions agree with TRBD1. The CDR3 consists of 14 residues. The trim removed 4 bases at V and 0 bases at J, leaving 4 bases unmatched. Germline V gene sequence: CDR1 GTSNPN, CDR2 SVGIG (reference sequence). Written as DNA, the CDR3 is TGTGCCTGGAAACCAGGGGGCGTGAACACTGAAGCTTTCTTT. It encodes CAWKPGGVNTEAFF. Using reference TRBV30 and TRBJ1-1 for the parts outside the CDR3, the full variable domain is SQTIHQWPATLVQPVGSPLSLECTVEGTSNPNLYWYRQAAGRGLQLLFYSVGIGQISSEVPQNLSASRPQDRQFILSSKKLLLSDSGFYLCAWKPGGVNTEAFFGQGTRLTVV.

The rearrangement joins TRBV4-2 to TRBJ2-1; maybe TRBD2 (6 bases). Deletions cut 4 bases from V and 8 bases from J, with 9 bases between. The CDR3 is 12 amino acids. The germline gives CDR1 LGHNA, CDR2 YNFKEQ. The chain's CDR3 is CASSLPGDEQFF. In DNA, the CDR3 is TGTGCCAGCAGCCTTCCGGGGGATGAGCAGTTCTTC.

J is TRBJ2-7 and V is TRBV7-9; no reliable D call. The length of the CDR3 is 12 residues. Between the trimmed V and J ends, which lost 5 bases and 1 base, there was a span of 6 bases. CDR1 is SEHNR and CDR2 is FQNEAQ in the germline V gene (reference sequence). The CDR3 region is CASSLRSYEQYF. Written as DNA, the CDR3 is TGTGCCAGCAGCCTCAGATCCTACGAGCAGTACTTC.

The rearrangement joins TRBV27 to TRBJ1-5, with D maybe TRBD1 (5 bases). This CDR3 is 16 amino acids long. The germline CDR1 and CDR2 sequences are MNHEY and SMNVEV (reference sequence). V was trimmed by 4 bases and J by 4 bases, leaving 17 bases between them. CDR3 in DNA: TGTGCCAGCAGTTCCAGCGCGGGACTCCCAAATCAGCCCCAGCATTTT. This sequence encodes CASSSSAGLPNQPQHF.

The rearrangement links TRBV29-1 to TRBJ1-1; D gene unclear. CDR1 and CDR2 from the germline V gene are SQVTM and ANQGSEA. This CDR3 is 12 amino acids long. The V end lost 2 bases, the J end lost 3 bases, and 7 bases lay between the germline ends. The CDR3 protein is CSVERGYTEAFF. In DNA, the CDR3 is TGCAGCGTTGAACGGGGTTACACTGAAGCTTTCTTT.

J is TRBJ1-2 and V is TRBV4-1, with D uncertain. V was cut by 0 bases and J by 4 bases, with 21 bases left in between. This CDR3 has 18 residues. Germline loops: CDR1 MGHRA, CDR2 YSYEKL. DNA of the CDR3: TGCGCCAGCAGCCAAGATGGTTCCCGGTCGGACTCAAGCTATGGCTACACCTTC. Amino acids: CASSQDGSRSDSSYGYTF.

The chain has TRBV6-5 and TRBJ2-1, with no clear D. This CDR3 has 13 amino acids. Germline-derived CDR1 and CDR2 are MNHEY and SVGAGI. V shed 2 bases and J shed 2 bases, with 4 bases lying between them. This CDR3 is CASSYRAYNEQFF. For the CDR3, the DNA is TGTGCCAGCAGTTACCGGGCCTACAATGAGCAGTTCTTC.

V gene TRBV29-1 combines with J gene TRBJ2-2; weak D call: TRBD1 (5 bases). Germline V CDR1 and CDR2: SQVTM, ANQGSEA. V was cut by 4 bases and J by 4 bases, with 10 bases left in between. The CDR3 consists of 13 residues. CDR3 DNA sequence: TGCAGCGTTGGGGGCAGCTTCACCGGGGAGCTGTTTTTT. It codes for CSVGGSFTGELFF.

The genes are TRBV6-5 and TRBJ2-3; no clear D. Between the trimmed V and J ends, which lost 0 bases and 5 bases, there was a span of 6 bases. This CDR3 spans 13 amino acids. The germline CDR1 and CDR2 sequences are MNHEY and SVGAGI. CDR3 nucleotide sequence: TGTGCCAGCAGTTACTCGCTAGAAGATACGCAGTATTTT. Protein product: CASSYSLEDTQYF.